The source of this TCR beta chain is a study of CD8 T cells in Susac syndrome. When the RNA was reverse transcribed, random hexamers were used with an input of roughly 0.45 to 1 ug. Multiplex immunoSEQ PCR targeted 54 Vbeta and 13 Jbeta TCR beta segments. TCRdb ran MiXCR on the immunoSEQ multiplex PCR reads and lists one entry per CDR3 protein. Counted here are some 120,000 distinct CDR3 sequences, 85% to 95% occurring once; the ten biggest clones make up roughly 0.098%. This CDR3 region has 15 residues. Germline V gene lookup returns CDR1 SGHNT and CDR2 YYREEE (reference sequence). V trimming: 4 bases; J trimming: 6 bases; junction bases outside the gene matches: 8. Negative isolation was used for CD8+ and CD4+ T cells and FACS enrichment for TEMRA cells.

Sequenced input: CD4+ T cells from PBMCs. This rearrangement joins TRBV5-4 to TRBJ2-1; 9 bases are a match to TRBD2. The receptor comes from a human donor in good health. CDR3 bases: TGTGCCAGCAGCCTCTGGAGTAGCGGGAGCAATGAGCAGTTCTTC. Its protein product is CASSLWSSGSNEQFF. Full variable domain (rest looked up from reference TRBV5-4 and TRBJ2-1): ETGVTQSPTHLIKTRGQQVTLRCSSQSGHNTVSWYQQALGQGPQFIFQYYREEENGRGNFPPRFSGLQFPNYSSELNVNALELDDSALYLCASSLWSSGSNEQFFGPGTRLTVL.